Following are 20 T cell receptor beta chains from one sample sequenced in a study of control samples from healthy donors and cancer patients. Profiled with immunoSEQ multiplex PCR; TCRdb holds only in-frame clones, not every one. The data show roughly 38,000 clones, with 83% seen just once and 47% held by the top ten. The sample taken for sequencing was blood. These receptors were collected from a man between 60 and 70 years old in good health.

The chain links TRBV18 to TRBJ2-2; D could derive from TRBD1 or TRBD2 (5 bases each). The CDR3 extends over 14 amino acids. Germline CDR1 reads KGHSH; CDR2 reads LQKENI. Trimming shortened V by 3 bases and J by 6 bases, and 11 bases separated the two germline ends. The CDR3 is CASSPRGDAGELFF. CDR3 in DNA: TGTGCCAGCTCACCGAGGGGAGACGCCGGGGAGCTGTTTTTT.

The CDR3 DNA reads as TGTGCCAGCAGCTTAATGGCCCAGAACACTGAAGCTTTCTTT. This encodes CASSLMAQNTEAFF. This rearrangement joins TRBV7-9 to TRBJ1-1, with D unresolved. The V gene's germline CDR1 is SEHNR and CDR2 FQNEAQ (reference sequence). The CDR3 totals 14 residues. The germline V and J ends were trimmed by 2 bases and 1 base, with 8 bases remaining between them.

The V call is TRBV28, the J call TRBJ2-7, with D perhaps assigned TRBD1 or TRBD2 (7 bases each). V lost 4 bases and J lost 7, with 17 bases in between. The CDR3 consists of 14 residues. In germline, CDR1 is MDHEN, CDR2 SYDVKM. The CDR3 region is CASSSTGEGGEQYF. CDR3 DNA sequence: TGTGCCAGCAGTTCCACAGGGGAGGGAGGGGAGCAGTACTTC.

This clone was counted a few times. The CDR3 ends on some other residue instead of the conserved phenylalanine or tryptophan, so this is likely a read error. The DNA is omitted, as the CDR3 cannot be located on it reliably, and the CDR3 follows TCRdb's listing. V is TRBV3-1 (or the pseudogene TRBV3-2) and J is TRBJ1-2; the table's D gene call, TRBD1, was not cross checked with the DNA. Germline V lookup: CDR1 LGHDT, CDR2 YNNKEL (reference sequence). The length of the CDR3 is 14 amino acids, counting both ends. The CDR3 sequence: CASSLALRRQIETQ.

This clone was detected once. The chain uses TRBV19 and TRBJ1-5; tentative D call: TRBD1 (6 bases). Germline lookup yields CDR1 LNHDA and CDR2 SQIVND (reference sequence). The CDR3 sequence is 16 residues long. Trimming took off 4 bases at V and 0 bases at J, with 13 bases between the two ends. The CDR3 here is CASSKDSQNSNQPQHF. In nucleotides, the CDR3 is TGTGCCAGTAGTAAGGACAGCCAAAATAGCAATCAGCCCCAGCATTTT.

The genes are TRBV2 and TRBJ1-2; no reliable D call. Germline V lookup: CDR1 SNHLY, CDR2 FYNNEI. This CDR3 is built from 14 residues. V was clipped by 8 bases and J by 2 bases, with 15 bases between them. The CDR3 region is CASRSTQINYGYTF. DNA of the CDR3: TGTGCCAGCCGATCCACACAGATAAACTATGGCTACACCTTC. Full variable domain (remainder filled in from reference TRBV2 and TRBJ1-2): EPEVTQTPSHQVTQMGQEVILRCVPISNHLYFYWYRQILGQKVEFLVSFYNNEISEKSEIFDDQFSVERPDGSNFTLKIRSTKLEDSAMYFCASRSTQINYGYTFGSGTRLTVV.

V usage is TRBV6-6 and J usage is TRBJ2-7; possible D gene TRBD2, 6 bases. Germline V lookup: CDR1 MNHNY, CDR2 SVGAGI (reference sequence). The CDR3 has 15 residues. V was shortened by 5 bases and J by 4 bases, with 18 bases between the two germline ends. CDR3 sequence (DNA): TGTGCCAGCAGTACCAGGCGGAGGGCGAATTACGAGCAGTACTTC. Translation gives CASSTRRRANYEQYF.

The rearrangement joins TRBV7-2 to TRBJ2-1; D might be TRBD1 or TRBD2, each matching 6 bases. Trimming took off 0 bases at V and 8 bases at J, with 14 bases between the two ends. Germline loops: CDR1 SGHTA, CDR2 FQGNSA. The CDR3 has 15 residues. CDR3 DNA: TGTGCCAGCAGCTTAGCGGGGGGCCCCCCCGATGAGCAGTTCTTC. This codes for CASSLAGGPPDEQFF.

The chain joins TRBV7-3 to TRBJ1-3; D is unresolved. CDR1 is SGHTA and CDR2 is FQGTGA in the germline V gene. There are 13 residues in the CDR3. The V gene lost 5 bases and the J gene lost 4 bases, with 9 bases spanning the gap. The CDR3 region has the DNA TGTGCCAGCAGCCTGAATCAGGGAAACACCATATATTTT. Protein: CASSLNQGNTIYF.

About this clone: Mismatch with germline at one junction end may stem from a read error. The CDR3 bases are TGTGCCAGCAGTAACGGGCCGGCGGGGGAGAATTTT. Translation gives CASSNGPAGENF. J is TRBJ1-4 and V is TRBV6-2 or TRBV6-3; tentatively, D is TRBD1 (5 bases). The germline V gene has CDR1 MNHEY and CDR2 SVGEGT. The CDR3 consists of 12 residues.

V gene TRBV19 combines with J gene TRBJ2-3; possibly TRBD1 for D (5 bases). CDR1 LNHDA and CDR2 SQIVND come from the germline V gene (reference sequence). Trimming shortened V by 5 bases and J by 0 bases, and 15 bases separated the two germline ends. This CDR3 comprises 16 residues. CDR3 in DNA: TGTGCCAGTAGTTTCCGACAGAGCCCAAGCACAGATACGCAGTATTTT. It specifies CASSFRQSPSTDTQYF.

The V and J genes are TRBV7-2 and TRBJ2-4, with D perhaps being TRBD1 or TRBD2 (6 bases each). CDR1 and CDR2 (germline): SGHTA, FQGNSA. The V gene lost 5 bases and the J gene lost 0 bases, with 17 bases spanning the gap. The CDR3 extends over 17 amino acids. CDR3 in amino acids: CASSVGGGNLAKNIQYF. The CDR3 DNA reads TGTGCCAGCAGCGTCGGAGGGGGGAACCTAGCCAAAAACATTCAGTACTTC.

This clone was recorded once. The rearrangement links TRBV3-1 (or the pseudogene TRBV3-2) to TRBJ1-2; the match to TRBD1 covers 7 bases. The germline CDR1 and CDR2 sequences are LGHDT and YNNKEL (reference sequence). The CDR3 is 14 residues long. V lost 4 bases, J lost 3 bases, and 5 bases stayed unmatched. The DNA of the CDR3 is TGTGCCAGCAGCCCTAGACAGGGTGACTATGGCTACACCTTC. As protein: CASSPRQGDYGYTF.

The chain recombines TRBV19 with TRBJ1-5; the match to TRBD1 covers 9 bases. J lost 4 bases, V lost 3 bases, and 7 bases had no gene match. The germline V gene has CDR1 LNHDA and CDR2 SQIVND (reference sequence). This CDR3 comprises 16 residues. The CDR3 sequence is CASSIRDRALNQPQHF. The CDR3 DNA reads TGTGCCAGTAGTATCCGGGACAGGGCGCTAAATCAGCCCCAGCATTTT.

The rearrangement joins TRBV3-1 (or the pseudogene TRBV3-2) to TRBJ2-1; 11 nucleotides agree with TRBD2. Per the germline V gene, CDR1 is LGHDT and CDR2 is YNNKEL (reference sequence). V lost 2 bases to trimming and J lost 4 bases; unmatched junction nucleotides: 7. CDR3 length equals 17 residues. The CDR3 spells CASSQSQSSGGYNEQFF. The CDR3 nucleotides are TGTGCCAGCAGCCAATCGCAGTCTAGCGGGGGGTACAATGAGCAGTTCTTC.

J is TRBJ1-1 and V is TRBV25-1; D is unresolved. With 4 bases removed from V and 0 bases from J, the gap between germline ends came to 6 bases. This CDR3 has 13 amino acids. Germline V gives CDR1 MGHDK, CDR2 SYGVNS. CDR3: CASSGYMNTEAFF. The CDR3 DNA follows: TGTGCCAGCAGTGGATATATGAACACTGAAGCTTTCTTT.

The V call is TRBV7-2, the J call TRBJ2-2, with 10 bases aligning to TRBD1. This CDR3 has 18 amino acids. The V gene's germline CDR1 is SGHTA and CDR2 FQGNSA. V was clipped by 4 bases and J by 1 base; unmatched bases: 9. The CDR3: CASSSGTGAPVNTGELFF. The CDR3 nucleotides read TGTGCCAGCAGCTCCGGGACAGGGGCCCCAGTGAACACCGGGGAGCTGTTTTTT.

The chain carries TRBV5-5 and TRBJ1-5; weak D call: TRBD1 (5 bases). The ends were cut back, 4 bases at V and 7 bases at J, with 18 bases in the middle. CDR3 length: 15 residues. Per germline, CDR1 SGHKS and CDR2 YYEKEE (reference sequence). The CDR3 sequence: CASSLGTDLGQPQHF. The CDR3 DNA sequence: TGTGCCAGCAGCCTCGGGACGGATCTCGGGCAGCCCCAGCATTTT.

The chain uses TRBV6-6 and TRBJ2-7; TRBD1 matches 11 bases. Germline V lookup: CDR1 MNHNY, CDR2 SVGAGI (reference sequence). There are 15 residues in the CDR3. J gave up 4 bases and V 0 bases, and 2 bases lay outside the gene matches. CDR3 nucleotides: TGTGCCAGCAGTTACTCGGACAGGGGGCTTTACGAGCAGTACTTC. Its protein product is CASSYSDRGLYEQYF.

This clone was detected only once. The CDR3 DNA follows: TGTGCCAGCAGCTTAAACGGGGGCTACGAGCAGTACTTC. Translating gives CASSLNGGYEQYF. The chain recombines TRBV7-3 with TRBJ2-7; weak D call: TRBD2 (6 bases). The CDR3 runs to 13 residues. V was trimmed by 1 base and J by 3 bases, leaving 7 bases between them. Germline CDR1 is SGHTA and CDR2 is FQGTGA.